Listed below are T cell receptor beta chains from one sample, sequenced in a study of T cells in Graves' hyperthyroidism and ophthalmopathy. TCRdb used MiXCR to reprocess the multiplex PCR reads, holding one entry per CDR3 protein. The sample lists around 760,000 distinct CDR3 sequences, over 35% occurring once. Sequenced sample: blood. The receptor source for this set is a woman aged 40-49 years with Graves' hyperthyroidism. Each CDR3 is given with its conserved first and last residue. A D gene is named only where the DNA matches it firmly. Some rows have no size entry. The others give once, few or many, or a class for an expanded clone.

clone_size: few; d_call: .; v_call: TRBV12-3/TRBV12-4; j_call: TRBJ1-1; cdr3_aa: CASSITGSGTEAFF; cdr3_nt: TGTGCCAGCAGTATCACAGGGAGTGGGACTGAAGCTTTCTTT
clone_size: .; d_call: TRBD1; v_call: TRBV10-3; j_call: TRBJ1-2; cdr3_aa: CAMGTGHYGYTF; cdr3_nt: TGTGCCATGGGGACAGGGCACTATGGCTACACCTTC
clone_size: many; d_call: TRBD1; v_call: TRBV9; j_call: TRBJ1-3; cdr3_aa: CASSVGQGVSGNTIYF; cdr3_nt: TGTGCCAGCAGCGTAGGACAGGGAGTATCTGGAAACACCATATATTTT
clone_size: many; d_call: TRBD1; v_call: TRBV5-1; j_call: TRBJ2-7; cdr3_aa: CASSSTGTGYHEQYF; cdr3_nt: TGCGCCAGCAGCTCAACCGGGACAGGGTACCACGAGCAGTACTTC
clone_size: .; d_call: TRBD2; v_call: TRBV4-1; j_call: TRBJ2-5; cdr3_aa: CASSQSRLARETQYF; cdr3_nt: TGCGCCAGCAGCCAATCCCGACTAGCCCGAGAGACCCAGTACTTC
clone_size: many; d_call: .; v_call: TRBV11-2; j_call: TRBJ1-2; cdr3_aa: CASSFDGAGYGYTF; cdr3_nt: TGTGCCAGCAGCTTCGATGGGGCTGGCTATGGCTACACCTTC
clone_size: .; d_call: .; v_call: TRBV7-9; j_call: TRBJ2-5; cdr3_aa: CASSSTYRVLKETQYF; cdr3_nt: TGTGCCAGCAGCTCAACCTACAGGGTCTTAAAAGAGACCCAGTACTTC
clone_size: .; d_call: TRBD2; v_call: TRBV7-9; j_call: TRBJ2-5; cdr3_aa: CASSQVKALAGKETQYF; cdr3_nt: TGCGCCAGCAGCCAAGTAAAAGCACTAGCGGGGAAAGAGACCCAGTACTTC
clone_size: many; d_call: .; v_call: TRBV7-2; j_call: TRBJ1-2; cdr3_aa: CASSQTDAGGYTF; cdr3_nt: TGTGCCAGCAGCCAGACCGATGCAGGGGGCTACACCTTC
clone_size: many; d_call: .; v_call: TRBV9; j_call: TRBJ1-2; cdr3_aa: CASSTGVGYTF; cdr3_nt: TGTGCCAGCAGCACCGGGGTCGGCTACACCTTC
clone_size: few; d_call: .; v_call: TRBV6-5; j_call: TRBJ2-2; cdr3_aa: CASRTDRTTGELFF; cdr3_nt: TGTGCCAGCAGAACCGACAGGACCACCGGGGAGCTGTTTTTT
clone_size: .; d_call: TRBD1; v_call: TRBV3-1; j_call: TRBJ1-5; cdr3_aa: CASSPGETGFRQPQHF; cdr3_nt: TGTGCCAGCAGCCCAGGGGAGACAGGGTTCCGTCAGCCCCAGCATTTT
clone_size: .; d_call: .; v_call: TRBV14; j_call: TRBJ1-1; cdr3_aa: CASSQATLKSGYAFF; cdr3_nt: TGTGCCAGCAGCCAAGCAACCCTGAAGTCTGGGTACGCTTTCTTT
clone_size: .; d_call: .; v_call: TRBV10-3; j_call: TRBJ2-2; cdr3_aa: CASNEGPGELFF; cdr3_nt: TGTGCCAGCAACGAAGGTCCCGGGGAGCTGTTTTTT
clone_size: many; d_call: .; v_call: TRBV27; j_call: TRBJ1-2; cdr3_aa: CASRLDRLNGYTF; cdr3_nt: TGTGCCAGCAGACTAGACAGGCTGAATGGCTACACCTTC
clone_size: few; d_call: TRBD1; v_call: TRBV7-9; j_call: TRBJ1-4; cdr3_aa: CASERQGNEKLFF; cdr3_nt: TGTGCCAGCGAGAGACAGGGGAATGAAAAACTGTTTTTT
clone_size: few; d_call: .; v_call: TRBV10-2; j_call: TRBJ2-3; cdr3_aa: CASSLVSSTDTQYF; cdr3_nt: TGCGCCAGCAGTTTGGTATCTAGCACAGATACGCAGTATTTT
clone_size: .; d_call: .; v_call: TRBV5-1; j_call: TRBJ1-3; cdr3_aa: CASSSSPFVYRRNTIYF; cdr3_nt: TGCGCCAGCAGCAGTAGTCCTTTTGTATACAGACGAAACACCATATATTTT
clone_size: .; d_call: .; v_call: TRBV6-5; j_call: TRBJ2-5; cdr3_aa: CASSYVQSQETQYF; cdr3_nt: TGTGCCAGCAGTTACGTTCAGTCTCAAGAGACCCAGTACTTC
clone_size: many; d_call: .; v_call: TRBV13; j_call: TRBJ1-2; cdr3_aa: CASSLPGTNYGYTF; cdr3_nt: TGTGCCAGCAGCTTGCCAGGCACTAACTATGGCTACACCTTC
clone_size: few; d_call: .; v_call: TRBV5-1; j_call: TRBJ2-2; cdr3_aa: CASSLDHTGELFF; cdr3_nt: TGCGCCAGCAGTTTGGATCACACCGGGGAGCTGTTTTTT
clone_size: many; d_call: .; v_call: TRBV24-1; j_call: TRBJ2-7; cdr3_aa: CATSDFSTSYEQYF; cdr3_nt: TGTGCCACCAGTGACTTTTCTACGAGCTACGAGCAGTACTTC
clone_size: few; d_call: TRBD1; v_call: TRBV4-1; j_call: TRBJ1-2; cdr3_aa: CASSQDRGDRVHGYTF; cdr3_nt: TGCGCCAGCAGCCAAGACCGGGGCGACAGGGTACATGGCTACACCTTC
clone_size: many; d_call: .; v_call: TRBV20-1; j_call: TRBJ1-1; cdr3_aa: CSAYPSGWNTEAFF; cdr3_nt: TGCAGTGCTTATCCGTCCGGATGGAACACTGAAGCTTTCTTT
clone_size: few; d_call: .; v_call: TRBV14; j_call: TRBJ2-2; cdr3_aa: CASSQATGPNTGELFF; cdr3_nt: TGTGCCAGCAGCCAAGCGACGGGACCGAACACCGGGGAGCTGTTTTTT
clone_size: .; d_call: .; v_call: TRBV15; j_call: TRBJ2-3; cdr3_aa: CATSRDPRVPDTQYF; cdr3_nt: TGTGCCACCAGCAGAGATCCGCGAGTCCCAGATACGCAGTATTTT
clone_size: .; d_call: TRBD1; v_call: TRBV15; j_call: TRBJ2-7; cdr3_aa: CATSRDQGAEEQYF; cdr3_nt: TGTGCCACCAGCAGAGATCAGGGGGCAGAAGAGCAGTACTTC
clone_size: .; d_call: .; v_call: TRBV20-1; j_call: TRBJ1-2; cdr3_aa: CSARVWGIDGYTF; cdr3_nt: TGCAGTGCTAGGGTATGGGGAATTGATGGCTACACCTTC
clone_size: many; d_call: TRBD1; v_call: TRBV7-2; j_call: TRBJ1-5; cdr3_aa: CASSLGQGGGQPQHF; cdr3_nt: TGTGCCAGCAGCTTAGGACAGGGTGGAGGTCAGCCCCAGCATTTT
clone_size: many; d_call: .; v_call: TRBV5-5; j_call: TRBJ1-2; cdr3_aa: CASSVEIGWDYGYTF; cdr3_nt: TGTGCCAGCAGCGTCGAAATTGGATGGGACTACGGCTACACCTTC
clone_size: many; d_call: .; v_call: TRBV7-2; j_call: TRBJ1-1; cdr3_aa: CASSLGRIPLNTEAFF; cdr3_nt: TGTGCCAGCAGCTTAGGTAGGATTCCATTGAACACTGAAGCTTTCTTT
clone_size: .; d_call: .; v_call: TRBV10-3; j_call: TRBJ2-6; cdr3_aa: CAILGASSPREGANVLTF; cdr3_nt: TGTGCCATCCTGGGCGCCAGCAGCCCTAGAGAGGGGGCCAACGTCCTGACTTTC